Shown below are 20 T cell receptor beta chains from a single sample sequenced in a study of blood T cell repertoires in COVID-19. Profiled with immunoSEQ multiplex PCR; TCRdb holds only in-frame clones, not every one. This table has hundreds of thousands of clones, about nine tenths appearing once. Sequenced: peripheral blood. Every receptor here comes from a young woman with active or convalescent COVID-19.

The chain combines TRBV19 with TRBJ2-2, with 9 bases fitting TRBD1. CDR3 length: 16 amino acids. CDR1 is LNHDA and CDR2 is SQIVND in the germline V gene (reference sequence). Unmatched junction bases numbered 7, after V lost 5 bases and J lost 3 bases. CDR3 loop: CASSAPGQGYTGELFF. For the CDR3, the DNA is TGTGCCAGTAGTGCTCCGGGACAGGGATACACCGGGGAGCTGTTTTTT.

The chain uses TRBV2 and TRBJ2-3; no firm D call. The germline V gene encodes CDR1 SNHLY and CDR2 FYNNEI. The germline V and J ends were trimmed by 0 bases and 2 bases, with 12 bases remaining between them. This CDR3 region has 16 residues. CDR3 sequence: CASSEAAQVLTDTQYF. The CDR3 nucleotides are TGTGCCAGCAGTGAAGCGGCACAAGTCCTCACAGATACGCAGTATTTT.

This sequence joins TRBV19 and TRBJ1-1; a weak D match, TRBD1 (5 bases). Germline lookup yields CDR1 LNHDA and CDR2 SQIVND (reference sequence). This CDR3 comprises 16 residues. The V end lost 3 bases, the J end lost 0 bases, and 14 bases lay between the germline ends. Here the CDR3 DNA reads TGTGCCAGTAGTATCGGCAGGGTGATGTTGAACACTGAAGCTTTCTTT. Protein sequence: CASSIGRVMLNTEAFF. Together with reference TRBV19 and TRBJ1-1, the CDR3 gives the full variable domain: DGGITQSPKYLFRKEGQNVTLSCEQNLNHDAMYWYRQDPGQGLRLIYYSQIVNDFQKGDIAEGYSVSREKKESFPLTVTSAQKNPTAFYLCASSIGRVMLNTEAFFGQGTRLTVV.

The V and J genes are TRBV19 and TRBJ1-5; D ambiguous. This CDR3 contains 15 residues. Germline V lookup: CDR1 LNHDA, CDR2 SQIVND (reference sequence). The ends were cut back, 4 bases at V and 0 bases at J, with 10 bases in the middle. In DNA form, the CDR3 reads TGTGCCAGTAGTAGGCAGGCCATTAGCAATCAGCCCCAGCATTTT. Protein product: CASSRQAISNQPQHF.

The chain is built from TRBV25-1 and TRBJ1-2, with a tentative D call TRBD1 (6 bases). Germline assignment: CDR1 MGHDK and CDR2 SYGVNS. V was pared by 3 bases and J by 4 bases, with 15 bases between. CDR3 size: 15 residues. CDR3 residues: CASSDPTGRGYGYTF. DNA for the CDR3: TGTGCCAGCAGTGATCCGACAGGTAGAGGCTATGGCTACACCTTC.

The rearrangement uses TRBV6-2 or TRBV6-3 and TRBJ2-2; the D is unclear. V gave up 6 bases and J gave up 7 bases, with 12 bases separating them. Germline CDR1 is MNHEY and CDR2 is SVGEGT. This CDR3 has 13 residues. The CDR3 nucleotides read TGTGCCAGCAGCGAGGTTTTAGACGGGGAGCTGTTTTTT. Encoded protein: CASSEVLDGELFF.

This clone was recorded only once. This chain links TRBV18 with TRBJ2-2, with D uncertain. With 0 bases removed from V and 4 bases from J, the gap between germline ends came to 6 bases. The CDR3 length is 14 residues. The germline V gene has CDR1 KGHSH and CDR2 LQKENI. The CDR3 is CASSPPQFTGELFF. The CDR3 DNA sequence: TGTGCCAGCTCACCACCCCAATTCACCGGGGAGCTGTTTTTT.

CDR3 nucleotide sequence: TGTGCCAGCAGCTTAATCGGGGGGATTTTGGAGACCCAGTACTTC. Translating gives CASSLIGGILETQYF. J is TRBJ2-5 and V is TRBV11-2, with 7 nucleotides matching TRBD2. Germline CDR1 reads SGHAT; CDR2 reads FQNNGV. Germline trimming cut 2 bases from V and 5 bases from J; bases unmatched to any gene: 8. The CDR3 loop spans 15 amino acids.

This chain joins TRBV19 and TRBJ2-7, with TRBD2 matching over 10 bases. CDR1 is LNHDA, CDR2 SQIVND, per germline (reference sequence). The CDR3 has 16 amino acids. The V segment lost 5 bases and the J segment 7 bases; nucleotides outside the gene matches: 14. The CDR3 region is CASSVRTSGSWGEQYF. DNA for the CDR3: TGTGCCAGTAGTGTCCGGACTAGCGGCTCCTGGGGGGAGCAGTACTTC.

The genes are TRBV10-1 and TRBJ2-3; 10 bases line up with TRBD2. CDR1 is WNHNN and CDR2 is SYGVQD in the germline V gene (reference sequence). Losses at the gene ends were 5 bases for V and 4 bases for J; bases not matched to a gene: 6. This CDR3 has 15 amino acids. In DNA form, the CDR3 reads TGCGCCAGCAGTTTAGCGGGGGGATCGCCAGATACGCAGTATTTT. The encoded protein is CASSLAGGSPDTQYF.

V gene TRBV2 combines with J gene TRBJ1-1, with 10 bases that match TRBD1. V lost 7 bases and J lost 4; bases outside the gene matches: 6. The CDR3 contains 14 residues. CDR1 and CDR2 from the germline V gene are SNHLY and FYNNEI. The CDR3 sequence: CASNPRTGGTEAFF. In DNA form, the CDR3 reads TGTGCCAGCAACCCAAGGACAGGGGGCACTGAAGCTTTCTTT.

The genes are TRBV7-8 and TRBJ2-7, with 7 bases fitting TRBD1. The V segment lost 6 bases and the J segment 4 bases; nucleotides outside the gene matches: 6. CDR1 and CDR2 from the germline V gene are SGHVS and FQNEAQ. The CDR3 consists of 13 residues. CDR3 protein: CASRGTVGYEQYF. The CDR3 DNA follows: TGTGCCAGCAGGGGGACAGTTGGTTACGAGCAGTACTTC.

This clone was found once. The chain couples TRBV3-1 (or the pseudogene TRBV3-2) to TRBJ2-5; TRBD2 matches 9 bases. Germline V CDR1 and CDR2: LGHDT, YNNKEL (reference sequence). This CDR3 has 15 residues. V was pared by 3 bases and J by 5 bases, with 7 bases of the junction left unmatched. The CDR3 loop is CASSQVAGVLETQYF. The CDR3 DNA reads TGTGCCAGCAGCCAGGTAGCGGGAGTGCTGGAGACCCAGTACTTC.

The chain carries TRBV27 and TRBJ1-4; weak D call: TRBD1 (5 bases). Trimming left V 10 bases short and J 10 bases short, with 19 bases between. This CDR3 contains 13 residues. The V gene's germline CDR1 is MNHEY and CDR2 SMNVEV (reference sequence). CDR3 bases: TGTGCCACCCGAGGGGAGGTATGGGGAAAACTGTTTTTT. Translation: CATRGEVWGKLFF. Variable domain in full (rest from reference TRBV27 and TRBJ1-4): EAQVTQNPRYLITVTGKKLTVTCSQNMNHEYMSWYRQDPGLGLRQIYYSMNVEVTDKGDVPEGYKVSRKEKRNFPLILESPSPNQTSLYFCATRGEVWGKLFFGSGTQLSVL.

The chain has TRBV10-3 and TRBJ1-6; D is uncertain. V dropped 3 bases and J dropped 7 bases, with 7 bases sitting between them. The CDR3 has 13 amino acids. In germline, CDR1 is ENHRY, CDR2 SYGVKD. CDR3 nucleotide sequence: TGTGCCATCAGTGAATCGGGAAATTCACCCCTCCACTTT. Amino acid sequence: CAISESGNSPLHF.

This clone was observed a single time. V usage is TRBV6-2 or TRBV6-3 and J usage is TRBJ2-7; D is unclear. The CDR3 runs 14 residues. Per germline, CDR1 MNHEY and CDR2 SVGEGT. The V gene lost 2 bases and the J gene lost 6 bases, with 14 bases spanning the gap. CDR3 DNA sequence: TGTGCCAGCAGTTACACCCGAACTTTTTCCGAGCAGTACTTC. Translation gives CASSYTRTFSEQYF.

This clone was counted a single time. This chain joins TRBV6-5 and TRBJ1-2, with D possibly TRBD1 on 5 matching bases. The germline V gene encodes CDR1 MNHEY and CDR2 SVGAGI. Trimming shortened V by 0 bases and J by 8 bases, and 16 bases separated the two germline ends. The CDR3 runs to 15 residues. CDR3 protein: CASSYSMRGFGGYTF. DNA for the CDR3: TGTGCCAGCAGTTACTCGATGCGGGGCTTCGGCGGCTACACCTTC.

This clone was seen more than once but under ten times. This chain connects TRBV6-5 to TRBJ1-2, with 9 bases identical to TRBD1. Germline CDR1 and CDR2: MNHEY and SVGAGI. Unmatched junction bases numbered 11, after V lost 4 bases and J lost 8 bases. The CDR3 contains 15 residues. The CDR3 nucleotides read TGTGCCAGCAGTTTTATCTCGGGACAGGGCGACGGCTACACCTTC. It encodes CASSFISGQGDGYTF.

This chain links TRBV10-3 with TRBJ2-2; D is unresolved. Trimming shortened V by 0 bases and J by 0 bases, and 8 bases separated the two germline ends. The CDR3 contains 16 residues. Germline CDR1 ENHRY, CDR2 SYGVKD. The CDR3 DNA reads as TGTGCCATCAGTGAGTCGTCGCAGACGAACACCGGGGAGCTGTTTTTT. Amino acids: CAISESSQTNTGELFF.

This chain links TRBV4-2 with TRBJ2-2; D remains unclear. V was pared by 0 bases and J by 0 bases, with 8 bases between. The CDR3 has 16 residues. Germline values: CDR1 LGHNA, CDR2 YNFKEQ. CDR3 in amino acids: CASSQEVGANTGELFF. The CDR3 DNA is TGTGCCAGCAGCCAAGAAGTCGGAGCGAACACCGGGGAGCTGTTTTTT.